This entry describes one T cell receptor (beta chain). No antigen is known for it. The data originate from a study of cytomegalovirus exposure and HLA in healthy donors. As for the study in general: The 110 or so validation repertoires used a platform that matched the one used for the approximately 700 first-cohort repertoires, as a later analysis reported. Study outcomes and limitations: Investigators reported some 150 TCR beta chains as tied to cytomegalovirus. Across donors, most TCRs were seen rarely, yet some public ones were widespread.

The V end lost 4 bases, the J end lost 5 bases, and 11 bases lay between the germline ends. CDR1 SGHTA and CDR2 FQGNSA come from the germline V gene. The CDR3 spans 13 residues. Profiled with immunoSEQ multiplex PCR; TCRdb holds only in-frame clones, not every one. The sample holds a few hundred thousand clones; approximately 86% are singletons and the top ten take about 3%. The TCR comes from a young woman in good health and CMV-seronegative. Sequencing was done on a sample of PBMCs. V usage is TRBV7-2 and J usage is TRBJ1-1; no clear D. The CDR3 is CASSSPPETEAFF. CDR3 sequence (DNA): TGTGCCAGCAGCTCTCCTCCGGAGACTGAAGCTTTCTTT.